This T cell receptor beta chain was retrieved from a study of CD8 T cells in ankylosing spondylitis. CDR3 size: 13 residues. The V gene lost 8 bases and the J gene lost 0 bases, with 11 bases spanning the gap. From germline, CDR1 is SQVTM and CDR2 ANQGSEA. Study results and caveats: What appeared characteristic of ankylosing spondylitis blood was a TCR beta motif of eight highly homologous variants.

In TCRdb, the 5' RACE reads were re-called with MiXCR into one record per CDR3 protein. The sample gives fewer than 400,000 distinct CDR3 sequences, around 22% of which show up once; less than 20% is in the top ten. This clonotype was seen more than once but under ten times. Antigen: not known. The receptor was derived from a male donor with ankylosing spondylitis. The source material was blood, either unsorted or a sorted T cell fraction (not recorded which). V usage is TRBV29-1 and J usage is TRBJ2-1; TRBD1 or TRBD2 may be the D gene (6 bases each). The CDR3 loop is CSMGGVSYNEQFF. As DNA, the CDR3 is TGCAGCATGGGGGGCGTCTCCTACAATGAGCAGTTCTTC.